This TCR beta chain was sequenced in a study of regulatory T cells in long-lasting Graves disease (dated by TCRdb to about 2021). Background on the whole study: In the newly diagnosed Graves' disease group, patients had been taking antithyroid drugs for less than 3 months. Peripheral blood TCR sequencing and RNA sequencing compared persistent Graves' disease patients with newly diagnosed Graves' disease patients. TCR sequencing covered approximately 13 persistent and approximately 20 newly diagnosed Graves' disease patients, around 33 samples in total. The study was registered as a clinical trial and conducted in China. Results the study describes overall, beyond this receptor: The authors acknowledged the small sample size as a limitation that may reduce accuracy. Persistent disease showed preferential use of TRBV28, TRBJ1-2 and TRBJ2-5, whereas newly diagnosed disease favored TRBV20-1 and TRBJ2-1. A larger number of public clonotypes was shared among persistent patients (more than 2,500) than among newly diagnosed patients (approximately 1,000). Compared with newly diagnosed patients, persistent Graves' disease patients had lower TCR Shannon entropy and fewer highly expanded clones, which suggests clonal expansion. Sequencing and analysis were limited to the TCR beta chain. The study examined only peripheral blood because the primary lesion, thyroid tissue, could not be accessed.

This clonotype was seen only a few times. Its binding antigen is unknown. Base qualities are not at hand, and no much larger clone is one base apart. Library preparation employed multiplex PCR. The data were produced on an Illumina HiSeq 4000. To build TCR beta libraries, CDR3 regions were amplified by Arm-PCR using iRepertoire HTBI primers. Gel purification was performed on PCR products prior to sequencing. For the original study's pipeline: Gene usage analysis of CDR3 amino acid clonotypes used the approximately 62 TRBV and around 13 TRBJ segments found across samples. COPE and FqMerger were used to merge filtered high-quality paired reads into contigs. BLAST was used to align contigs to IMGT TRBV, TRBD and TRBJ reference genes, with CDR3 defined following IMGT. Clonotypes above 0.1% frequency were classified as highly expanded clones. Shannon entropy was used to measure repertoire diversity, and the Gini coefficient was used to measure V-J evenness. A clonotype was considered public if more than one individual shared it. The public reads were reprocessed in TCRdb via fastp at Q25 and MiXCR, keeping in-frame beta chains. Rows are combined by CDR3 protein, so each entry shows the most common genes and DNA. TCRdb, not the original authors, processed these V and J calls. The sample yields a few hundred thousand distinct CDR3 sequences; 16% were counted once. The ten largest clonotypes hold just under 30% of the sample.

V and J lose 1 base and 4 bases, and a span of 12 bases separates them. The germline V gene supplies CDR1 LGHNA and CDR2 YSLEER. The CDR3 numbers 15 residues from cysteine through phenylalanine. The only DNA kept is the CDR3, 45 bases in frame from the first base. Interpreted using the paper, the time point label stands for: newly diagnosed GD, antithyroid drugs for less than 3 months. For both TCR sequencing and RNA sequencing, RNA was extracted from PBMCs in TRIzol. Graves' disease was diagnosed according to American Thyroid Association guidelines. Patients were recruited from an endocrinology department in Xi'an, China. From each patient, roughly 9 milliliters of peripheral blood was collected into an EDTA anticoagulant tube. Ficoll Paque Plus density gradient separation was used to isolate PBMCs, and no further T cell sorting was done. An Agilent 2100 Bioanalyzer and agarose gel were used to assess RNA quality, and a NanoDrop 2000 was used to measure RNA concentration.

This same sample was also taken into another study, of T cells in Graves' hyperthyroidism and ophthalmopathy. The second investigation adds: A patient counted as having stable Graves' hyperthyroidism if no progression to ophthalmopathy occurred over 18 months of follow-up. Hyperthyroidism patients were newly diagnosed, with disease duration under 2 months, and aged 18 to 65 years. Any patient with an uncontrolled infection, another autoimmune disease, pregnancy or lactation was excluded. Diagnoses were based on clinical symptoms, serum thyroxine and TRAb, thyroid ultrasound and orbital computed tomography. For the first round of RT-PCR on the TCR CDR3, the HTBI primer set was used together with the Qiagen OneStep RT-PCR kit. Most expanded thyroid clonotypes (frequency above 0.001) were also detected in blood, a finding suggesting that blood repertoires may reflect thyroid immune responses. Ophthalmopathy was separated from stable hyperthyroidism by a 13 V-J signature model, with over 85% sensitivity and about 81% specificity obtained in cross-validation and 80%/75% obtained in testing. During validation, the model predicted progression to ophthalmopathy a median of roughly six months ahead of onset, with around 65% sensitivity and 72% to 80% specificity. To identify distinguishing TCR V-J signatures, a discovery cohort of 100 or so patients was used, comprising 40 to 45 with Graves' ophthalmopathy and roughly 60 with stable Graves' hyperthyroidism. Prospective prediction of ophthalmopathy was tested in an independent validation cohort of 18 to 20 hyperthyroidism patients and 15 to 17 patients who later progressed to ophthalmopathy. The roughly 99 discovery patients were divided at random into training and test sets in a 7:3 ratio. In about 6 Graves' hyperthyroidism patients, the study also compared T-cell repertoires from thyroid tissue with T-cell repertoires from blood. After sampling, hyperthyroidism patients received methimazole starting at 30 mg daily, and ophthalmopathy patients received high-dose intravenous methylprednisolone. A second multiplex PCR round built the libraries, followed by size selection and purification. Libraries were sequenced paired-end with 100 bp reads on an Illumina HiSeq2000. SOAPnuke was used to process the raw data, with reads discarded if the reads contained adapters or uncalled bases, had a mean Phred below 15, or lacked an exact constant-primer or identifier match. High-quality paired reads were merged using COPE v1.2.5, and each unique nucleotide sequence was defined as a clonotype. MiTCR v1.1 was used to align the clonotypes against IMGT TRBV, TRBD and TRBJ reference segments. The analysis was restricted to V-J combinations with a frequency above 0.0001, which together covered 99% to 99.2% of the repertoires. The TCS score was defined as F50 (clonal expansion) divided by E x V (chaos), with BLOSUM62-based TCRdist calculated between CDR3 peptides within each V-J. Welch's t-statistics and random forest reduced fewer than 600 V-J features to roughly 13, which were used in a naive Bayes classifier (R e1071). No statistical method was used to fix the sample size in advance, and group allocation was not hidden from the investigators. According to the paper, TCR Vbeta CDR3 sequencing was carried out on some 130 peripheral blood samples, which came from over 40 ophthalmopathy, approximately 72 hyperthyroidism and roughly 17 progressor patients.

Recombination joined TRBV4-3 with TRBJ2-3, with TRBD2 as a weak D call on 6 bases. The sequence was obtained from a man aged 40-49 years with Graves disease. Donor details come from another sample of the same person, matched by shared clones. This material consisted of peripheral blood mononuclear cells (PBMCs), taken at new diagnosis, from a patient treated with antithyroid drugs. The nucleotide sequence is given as TGCGCCAGCAGCCAAGCCACGGGAGCGGCAGATACGCAGTATTTT. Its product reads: CASSQATGAADTQYF.